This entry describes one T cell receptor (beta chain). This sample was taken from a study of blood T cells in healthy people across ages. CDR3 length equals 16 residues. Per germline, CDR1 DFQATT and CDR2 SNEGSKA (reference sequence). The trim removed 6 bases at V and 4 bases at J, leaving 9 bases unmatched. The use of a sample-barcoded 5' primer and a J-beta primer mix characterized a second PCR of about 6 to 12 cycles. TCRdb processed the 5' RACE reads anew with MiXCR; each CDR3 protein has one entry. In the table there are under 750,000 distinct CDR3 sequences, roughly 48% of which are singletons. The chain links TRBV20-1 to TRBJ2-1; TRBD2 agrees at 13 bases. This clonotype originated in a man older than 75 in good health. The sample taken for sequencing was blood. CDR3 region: CSAEGRTSGGYNEQFF. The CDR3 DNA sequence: TGCAGTGCCGAGGGGCGGACTAGCGGGGGATACAATGAGCAGTTCTTC.